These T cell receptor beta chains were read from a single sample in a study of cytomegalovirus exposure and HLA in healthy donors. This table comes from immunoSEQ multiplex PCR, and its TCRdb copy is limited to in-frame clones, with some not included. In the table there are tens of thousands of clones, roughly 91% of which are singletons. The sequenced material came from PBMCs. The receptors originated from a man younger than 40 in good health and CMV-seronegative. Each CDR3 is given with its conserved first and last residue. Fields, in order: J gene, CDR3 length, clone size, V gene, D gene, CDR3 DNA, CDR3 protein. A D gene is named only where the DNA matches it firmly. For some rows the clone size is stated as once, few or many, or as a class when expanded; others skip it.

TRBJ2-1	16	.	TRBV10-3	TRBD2	TGTGCCATCAGTGAGTCGGTAGCGGGGACCCACAATGAGCAGTTCTTC	CAISESVAGTHNEQFF
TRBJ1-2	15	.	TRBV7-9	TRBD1	TGTGCCAGCAGCACCCGACAGGGGGCGAACTATGGCTACACCTTC	CASSTRQGANYGYTF
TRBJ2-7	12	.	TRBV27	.	TGTGCCAGCAGTCACGGCTCCTCGGAGCCGTACTTC	CASSHGSSEPYF
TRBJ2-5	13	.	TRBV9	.	TGTGCCAGCAGCGTAGAGGCGGCAGAGACCCAGTACTTC	CASSVEAAETQYF
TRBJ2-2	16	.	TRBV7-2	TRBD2	TGTGCCAGCAGCGTCATCCGGGGGGTGAATGTCGGGGAGCTGTTTTTT	CASSVIRGVNVGELFF
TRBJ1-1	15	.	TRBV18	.	TGTGCCAGCTCACCACCCCGGGGATCGGACACTGAAGCTTTCTTT	CASSPPRGSDTEAFF
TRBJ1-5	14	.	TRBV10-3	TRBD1	TGTGCCATCAGGCCCGGGACAGAGAATCAGCCCCAGCATTTT	CAIRPGTENQPQHF
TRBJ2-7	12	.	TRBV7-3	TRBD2	TGTGCCAGCAGCTCCCTCGGGGGGTCGCAGTACTTC	CASSSLGGSQYF
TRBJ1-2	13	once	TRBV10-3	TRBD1	TGTGCCATCACCTCGGACAGGGCCTATGGCTACACCTTC	CAITSDRAYGYTF
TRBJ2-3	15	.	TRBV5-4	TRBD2	TGTGCCAGCAGCTTGCTAGCGGAGAACACAGATACGCAGTATTTT	CASSLLAENTDTQYF
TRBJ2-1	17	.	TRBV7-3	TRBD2	TGTGCCAGCAGACAAGCGGGACTAGCGGGAATACCGGGTGAGCAGTTCTTC	CASRQAGLAGIPGEQFF
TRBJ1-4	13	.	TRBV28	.	TGTGCCAGCAGTTTAGAGGACAGTTTGAAACTGTTTTTT	CASSLEDSLKLFF
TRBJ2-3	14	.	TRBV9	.	TGTGCCAGCAGCGTAGAAAGCAGCACAGATACGCAGTATTTT	CASSVESSTDTQYF
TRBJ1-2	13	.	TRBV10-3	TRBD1	TGTGCCATCAGTAAGGACAGGGCGACTGGCTACACCTTC	CAISKDRATGYTF
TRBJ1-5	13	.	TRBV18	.	TGTGCCAGCTCACCATCCGTCCAGAAGCCCCAGCATTTT	CASSPSVQKPQHF
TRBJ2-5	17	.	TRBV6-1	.	TGTGCCAGCAGTGAGGATGGGTCGAGGATTCCCCAAGAGACCCAGTACTTC	CASSEDGSRIPQETQYF
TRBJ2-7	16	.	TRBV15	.	TGTGCCACCAGCAAAGGTAGCGCCAGAAGCTCCTACGAGCAGTACTTC	CATSKGSARSSYEQYF
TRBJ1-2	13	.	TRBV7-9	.	TGTGCCAGCAGCTTAGGGCACGGGGGAGGCTACACCTTC	CASSLGHGGGYTF
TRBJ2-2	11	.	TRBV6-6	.	TGTGCCTCCGTGAACACCGGGGAGCTGTTTTTT	CASVNTGELFF
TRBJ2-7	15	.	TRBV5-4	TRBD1	TGTGCCAGCAGCCGACTGGACAGGGGGCAAAACGAGCAGTACTTC	CASSRLDRGQNEQYF
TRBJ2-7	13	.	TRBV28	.	TGTGCCAGCATCCAGGACAGCTCCTACGAGCAGTACTTC	CASIQDSSYEQYF
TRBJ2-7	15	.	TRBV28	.	TGTGCCAGCAGCGTCCCCAGAGGAAACTCCTACGAGCAGTACTTC	CASSVPRGNSYEQYF
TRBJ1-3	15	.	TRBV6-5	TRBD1	TGTGCCAGCAGTTCGGACAGGGCTATTGGAAACACCATATATTTT	CASSSDRAIGNTIYF
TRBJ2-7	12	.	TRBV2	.	TGTGCTTCGAGAGGAGGAATCAACGAGCAGTACTTC	CASRGGINEQYF
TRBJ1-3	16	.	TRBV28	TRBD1	TGTGCCAGCAGTTTACGGACAGGGGGATATGGAAACACCATATATTTT	CASSLRTGGYGNTIYF
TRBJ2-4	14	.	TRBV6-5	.	TGTGCCAGCAGTTACTCGGAGGAAGGTAACATTCAGTACTTC	CASSYSEEGNIQYF
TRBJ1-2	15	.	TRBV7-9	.	TGTGCCAGCAGCTCTGGCTTGACTTATACAGGGGGCTACACCTTC	CASSSGLTYTGGYTF